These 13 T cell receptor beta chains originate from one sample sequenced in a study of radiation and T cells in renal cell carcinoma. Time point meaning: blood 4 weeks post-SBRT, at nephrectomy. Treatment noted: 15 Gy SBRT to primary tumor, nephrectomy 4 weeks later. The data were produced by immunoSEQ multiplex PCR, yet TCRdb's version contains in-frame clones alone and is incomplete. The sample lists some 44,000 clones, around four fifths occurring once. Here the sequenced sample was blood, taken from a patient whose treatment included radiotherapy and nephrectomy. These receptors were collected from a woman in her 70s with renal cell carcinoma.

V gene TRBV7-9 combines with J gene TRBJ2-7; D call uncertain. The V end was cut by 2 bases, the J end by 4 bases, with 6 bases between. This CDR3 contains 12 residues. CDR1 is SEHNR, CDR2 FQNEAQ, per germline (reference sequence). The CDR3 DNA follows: TGTGCCAGCAGCTTAAGGGATTACGAGCAGTACTTC. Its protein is CASSLRDYEQYF.

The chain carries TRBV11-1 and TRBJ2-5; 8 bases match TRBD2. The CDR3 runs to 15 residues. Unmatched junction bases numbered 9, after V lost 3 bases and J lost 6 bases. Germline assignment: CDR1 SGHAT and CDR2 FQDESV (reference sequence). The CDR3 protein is CASSFVSGSLKTQYF. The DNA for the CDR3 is TGTGCCAGCAGCTTCGTCAGCGGGAGTTTAAAGACCCAGTACTTC.

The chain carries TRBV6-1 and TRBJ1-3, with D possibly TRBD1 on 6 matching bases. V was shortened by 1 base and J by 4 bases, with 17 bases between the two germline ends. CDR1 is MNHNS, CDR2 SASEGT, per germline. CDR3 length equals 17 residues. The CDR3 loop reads CASSEGPWAGAGNTIYF. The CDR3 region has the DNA TGTGCCAGCAGTGAAGGGCCGTGGGCAGGGGCAGGAAACACCATATATTTT.

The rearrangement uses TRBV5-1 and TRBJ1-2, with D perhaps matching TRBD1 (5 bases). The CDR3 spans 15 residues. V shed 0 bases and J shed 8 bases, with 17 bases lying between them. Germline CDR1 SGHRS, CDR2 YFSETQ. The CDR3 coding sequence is TGCGCCAGCAGCTTGGATGGGGCGGAGTTGCAGGGCTACACCTTC. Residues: CASSLDGAELQGYTF.

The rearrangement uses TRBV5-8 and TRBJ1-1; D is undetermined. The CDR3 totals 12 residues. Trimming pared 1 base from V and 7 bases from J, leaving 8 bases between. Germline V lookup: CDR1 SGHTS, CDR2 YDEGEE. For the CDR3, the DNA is TGTGCCAGCAGCTTGTGGGCAGGTGAAGCTTTCTTT. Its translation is CASSLWAGEAFF.

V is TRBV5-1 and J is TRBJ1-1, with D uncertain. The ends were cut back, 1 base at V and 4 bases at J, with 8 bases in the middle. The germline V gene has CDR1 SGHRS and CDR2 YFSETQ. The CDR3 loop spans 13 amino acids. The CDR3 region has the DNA TGCGCCAGCAGCTTGTCGGGAGGCACTGAAGCTTTCTTT. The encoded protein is CASSLSGGTEAFF.

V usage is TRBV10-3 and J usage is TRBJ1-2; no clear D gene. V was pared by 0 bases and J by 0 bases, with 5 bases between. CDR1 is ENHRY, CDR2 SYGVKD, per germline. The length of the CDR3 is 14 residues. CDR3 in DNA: TGTGCCATCAGTGAGTCAGAAACTAACTATGGCTACACCTTC. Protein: CAISESETNYGYTF.

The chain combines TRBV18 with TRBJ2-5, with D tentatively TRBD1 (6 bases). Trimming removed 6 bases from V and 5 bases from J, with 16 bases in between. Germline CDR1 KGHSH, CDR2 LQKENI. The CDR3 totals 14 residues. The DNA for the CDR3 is TGTGCCAGCTCTCGAGACAGGCTTGAGGAGACCCAGTACTTC. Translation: CASSRDRLEETQYF.

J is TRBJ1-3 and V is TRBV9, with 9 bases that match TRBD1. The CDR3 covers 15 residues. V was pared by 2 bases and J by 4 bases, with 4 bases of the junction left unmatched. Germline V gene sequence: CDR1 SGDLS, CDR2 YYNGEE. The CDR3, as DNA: TGTGCCAGCAGCGTGGGGACAGGGCACGGAAACACCATATATTTT. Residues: CASSVGTGHGNTIYF. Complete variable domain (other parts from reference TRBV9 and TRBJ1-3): DSGVTQTPKHLITATGQRVTLRCSPRSGDLSVYWYQQSLDQGLQFLIQYYNGEERAKGNILERFSAQQFPDLHSELNLSSLELGDSALYFCASSVGTGHGNTIYFGEGSWLTVV.

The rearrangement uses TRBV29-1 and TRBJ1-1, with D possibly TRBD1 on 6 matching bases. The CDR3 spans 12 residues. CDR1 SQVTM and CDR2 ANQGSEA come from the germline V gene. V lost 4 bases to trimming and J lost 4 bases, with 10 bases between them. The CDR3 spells CSVGQVSTEAFF. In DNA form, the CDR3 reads TGCAGCGTTGGACAGGTGAGCACTGAAGCTTTCTTT.

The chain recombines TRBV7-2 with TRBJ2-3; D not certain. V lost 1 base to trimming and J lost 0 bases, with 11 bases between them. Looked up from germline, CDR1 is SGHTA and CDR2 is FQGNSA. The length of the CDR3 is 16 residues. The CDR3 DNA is TGTGCCAGCAGCTTAGTCTTGCGGTCAAGCACAGATACGCAGTATTTT. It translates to CASSLVLRSSTDTQYF.

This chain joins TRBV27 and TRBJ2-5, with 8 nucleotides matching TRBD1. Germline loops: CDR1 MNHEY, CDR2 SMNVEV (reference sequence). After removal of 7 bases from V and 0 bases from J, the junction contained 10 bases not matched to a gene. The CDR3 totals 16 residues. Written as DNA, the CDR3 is TGTGCCAGCAAGCCCCTTGGGACAGGAAACCAAGAGACCCAGTACTTC. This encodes CASKPLGTGNQETQYF.

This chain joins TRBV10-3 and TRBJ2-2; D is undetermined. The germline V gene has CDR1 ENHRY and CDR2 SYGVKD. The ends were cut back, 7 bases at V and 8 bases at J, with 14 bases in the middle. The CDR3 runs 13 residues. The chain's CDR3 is CAIITDGWGELFF. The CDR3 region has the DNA TGTGCCATCATTACGGACGGTTGGGGGGAGCTGTTTTTT.